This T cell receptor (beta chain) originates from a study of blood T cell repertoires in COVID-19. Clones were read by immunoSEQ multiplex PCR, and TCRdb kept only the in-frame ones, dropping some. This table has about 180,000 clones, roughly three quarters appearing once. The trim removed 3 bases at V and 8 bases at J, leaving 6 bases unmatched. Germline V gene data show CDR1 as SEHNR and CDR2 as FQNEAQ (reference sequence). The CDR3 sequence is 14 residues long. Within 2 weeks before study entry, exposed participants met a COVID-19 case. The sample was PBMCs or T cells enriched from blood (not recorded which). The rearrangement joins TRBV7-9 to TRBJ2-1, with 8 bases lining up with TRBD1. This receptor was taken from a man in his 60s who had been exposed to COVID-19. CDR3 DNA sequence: TGTGCCAGCAGCTTGGACAGGGAGATCGATGAGCAGTTCTTC. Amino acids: CASSLDREIDEQFF.